One sample yielded the 14 T cell receptor beta chains listed below, sequenced in a study of shared clonotypes between healthy human individuals. Sequenced by immunoSEQ multiplex PCR; TCRdb stores in-frame clones only, minus some. Among more than 2,000,000 clones listed, roughly 92% were seen once. Sequencing was carried out using naive CD4+ T cells sorted from blood. Subset denoted: CD45RA+ positively selected. Source of these receptors: a man between 18 and 35 years old in good health.

The genes are TRBV5-4 and TRBJ1-2; 7 bases are a match to TRBD1. Germline V gene lookup returns CDR1 SGHNT and CDR2 YYREEE (reference sequence). This CDR3 is built from 14 residues. The trim removed 0 bases at V and 10 bases at J, leaving 9 bases unmatched. The CDR3 reads CASSLASTGASYTF. CDR3 in DNA: TGTGCCAGCAGCTTGGCGTCAACAGGGGCGTCCTACACCTTC.

The chain joins TRBV5-1 to TRBJ2-5, with D possibly called TRBD1 or TRBD2 (5 bases each). Germline assignment: CDR1 SGHRS and CDR2 YFSETQ. Trimming took off 5 bases at V and 4 bases at J, with 18 bases between the two ends. The CDR3 has 15 residues. The CDR3 DNA follows: TGCGCCAGCAGTTCGACCGGAACCGGGACAGAGACCCAGTACTTC. Protein: CASSSTGTGTETQYF.

The chain carries TRBV6-1 and TRBJ1-2; D not resolved. Trimming left V 1 base short and J 4 bases short, with 7 bases between. The germline V gene has CDR1 MNHNS and CDR2 SASEGT. The CDR3 runs to 13 residues. The CDR3 nucleotides read TGTGCCAGCAGTGAAGACGGAATCTATGGCTACACCTTC. Its translation is CASSEDGIYGYTF.

The V call is TRBV5-4, the J call TRBJ2-3; 8 bases line up with TRBD2. The V and J ends lost 4 bases and 0 bases, in that order; junction bases with no gene match: 13. CDR3 length equals 18 residues. The germline V gene encodes CDR1 SGHNT and CDR2 YYREEE (reference sequence). This chain's CDR3 is CASSLQVVAGGSTDTQYF. CDR3 nucleotides: TGTGCCAGCAGCCTGCAGGTCGTGGCGGGGGGTAGCACAGATACGCAGTATTTT.

The chain recombines TRBV29-1 with TRBJ2-5, with D possibly being TRBD1 (7 bases). This CDR3 comprises 14 residues. The germline V gene encodes CDR1 SQVTM and CDR2 ANQGSEA. The V end was cut by 7 bases, the J end by 4 bases, with 19 bases between. CDR3 nucleotides: TGCAGCGCCTCGGGGGCCGCAGGGGGAGAGACCCAGTACTTC. Its protein product is CSASGAAGGETQYF.

CDR3 DNA sequence: TGTGCCAGCAGCTTAGGAGGGACTAGCGGGGGGGTGGCAGCCCAGTACTTC. It encodes CASSLGGTSGGVAAQYF. This sequence joins TRBV7-2 and TRBJ2-5; 16 bases fit TRBD2. CDR1 SGHTA and CDR2 FQGNSA come from the germline V gene. CDR3 length equals 17 residues. After removal of 1 base from V and 9 bases from J, the junction contained 8 bases not matched to a gene.

On this clone itself: Other DNA sequences in the same sample also yield this CDR3. This chain connects TRBV7-2 to TRBJ2-3, with TRBD2 matching 9 bases. With V trimmed by 3 bases and J by 5 bases, 3 bases remained unmatched. There are 14 residues in the CDR3. CDR1 and CDR2 from the germline V gene are SGHTA and FQGNSA. In DNA, the CDR3 is TGTGCCAGCAGCTTGGGACTAGCAGGAGATACGCAGTATTTT. Amino acid sequence: CASSLGLAGDTQYF.

The V call is TRBV5-1, the J call TRBJ2-3; the D gene could be TRBD1 or TRBD2 (5 bases each). Germline values: CDR1 SGHRS, CDR2 YFSETQ. The CDR3 runs to 14 residues. V lost 1 base and J lost 5, with 11 bases in between. The DNA for the CDR3 is TGCGCCAGCAGCTTGTTCGGGGCACAAGATACGCAGTATTTT. This translates into CASSLFGAQDTQYF.

This chain connects TRBV5-4 to TRBJ2-1; D remains unclear. The V gene's germline CDR1 is SGHNT and CDR2 YYREEE (reference sequence). The CDR3 has 12 residues. Trimming took 2 bases from V and 7 from J, leaving 7 bases between them. In DNA form, the CDR3 reads TGTGCCAGCAGCTTTCCCTTAAATGAGCAGTTCTTC. It encodes CASSFPLNEQFF.

The V and J genes are TRBV6-1 and TRBJ1-2, with 7 bases lining up with TRBD1. CDR1 is MNHNS, CDR2 SASEGT, per germline. After removal of 0 bases from V and 3 bases from J, the junction contained 4 bases not matched to a gene. The CDR3 extends over 15 amino acids. CDR3 in DNA: TGTGCCAGCAGTGAAGCGCCAGGGGGGTACTATGGCTACACCTTC. As protein: CASSEAPGGYYGYTF.

This clone was seen a single time. The V and J genes are TRBV11-2 and TRBJ1-4; 9 bases fit TRBD1. Germline-derived CDR1 and CDR2 are SGHAT and FQNNGV. V lost 5 bases, J lost 5 bases, and 3 bases stayed unmatched. The CDR3 is 14 amino acids. The CDR3 here is CASSTGTGNEKLFF. The CDR3 DNA sequence: TGTGCCAGCAGCACCGGGACAGGGAATGAAAAACTGTTTTTT.

This clone was seen a single time. V gene TRBV30 combines with J gene TRBJ1-1; TRBD1 matches at 8 bases. The CDR3 has 14 residues. Trimming removed 0 bases from V and 10 bases from J; junction bases left unmatched: 10. The V gene's germline CDR1 is GTSNPN and CDR2 SVGIG (reference sequence). CDR3 residues: CAWSVETGAARAFF. CDR3 nucleotides: TGTGCCTGGAGTGTAGAGACAGGGGCGGCTCGAGCTTTCTTT.

The V call is TRBV7-9, the J call TRBJ2-4; 7 bases line up with TRBD2. Germline V gene sequence: CDR1 SEHNR, CDR2 FQNEAQ (reference sequence). The trim removed 0 bases at V and 9 bases at J, leaving 8 bases unmatched. This CDR3 is 15 amino acids long. The CDR3 DNA follows: TGTGCCAGCAGCTTAGCGGGGGGAGGGATAAGCATTCAGTACTTC. Amino acids: CASSLAGGGISIQYF.

V gene TRBV2 combines with J gene TRBJ1-5; 8 positions agree with TRBD1. CDR3 length: 14 amino acids. The trim removed 5 bases at V and 8 bases at J, leaving 8 bases unmatched. Germline V lookup: CDR1 SNHLY, CDR2 FYNNEI. In DNA form, the CDR3 reads TGTGCCAGCAGTACAAGACAGGGGTGGGAGCCCCAGCATTTT. Amino acids: CASSTRQGWEPQHF.